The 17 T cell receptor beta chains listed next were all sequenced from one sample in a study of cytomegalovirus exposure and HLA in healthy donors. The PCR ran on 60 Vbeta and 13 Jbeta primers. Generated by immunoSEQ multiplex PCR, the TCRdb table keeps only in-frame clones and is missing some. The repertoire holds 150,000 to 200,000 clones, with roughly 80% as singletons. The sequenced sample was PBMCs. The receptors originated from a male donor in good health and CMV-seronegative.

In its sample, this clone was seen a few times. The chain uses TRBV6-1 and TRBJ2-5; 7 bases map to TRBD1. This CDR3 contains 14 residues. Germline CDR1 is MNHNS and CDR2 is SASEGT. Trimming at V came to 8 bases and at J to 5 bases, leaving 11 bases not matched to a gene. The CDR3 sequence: CASLGTDTHETQYF. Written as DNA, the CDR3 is TGTGCCAGCCTGGGGACAGATACCCATGAGACCCAGTACTTC.

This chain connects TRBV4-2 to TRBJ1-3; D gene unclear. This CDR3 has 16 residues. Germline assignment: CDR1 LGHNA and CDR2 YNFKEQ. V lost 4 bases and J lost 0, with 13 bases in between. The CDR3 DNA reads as TGTGCCAGCAGCCTCGCCGCAATAGCCTCTGGAAACACCATATATTTT. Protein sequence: CASSLAAIASGNTIYF.

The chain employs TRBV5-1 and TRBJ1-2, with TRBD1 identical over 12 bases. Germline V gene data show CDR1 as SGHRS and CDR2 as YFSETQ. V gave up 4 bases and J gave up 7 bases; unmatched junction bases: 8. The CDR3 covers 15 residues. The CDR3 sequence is CASSATGQGALGYTF. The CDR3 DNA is TGCGCCAGCAGCGCAACGGGACAGGGGGCGCTTGGCTACACCTTC. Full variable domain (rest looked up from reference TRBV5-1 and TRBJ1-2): KAGVTQTPRYLIKTRGQQVTLSCSPISGHRSVSWYQQTPGQGLQFLFEYFSETQRNKGNFPGRFSGRQFSNSRSEMNVSTLELGDSALYLCASSATGQGALGYTFGSGTRLTVV.

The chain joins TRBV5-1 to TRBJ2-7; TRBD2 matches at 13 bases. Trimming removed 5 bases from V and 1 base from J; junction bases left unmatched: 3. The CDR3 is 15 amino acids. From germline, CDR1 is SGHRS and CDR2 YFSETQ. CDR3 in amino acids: CASRRTSGGSYEQYF. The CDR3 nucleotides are TGCGCCAGCAGAAGGACTAGCGGGGGTTCCTACGAGCAGTACTTC.

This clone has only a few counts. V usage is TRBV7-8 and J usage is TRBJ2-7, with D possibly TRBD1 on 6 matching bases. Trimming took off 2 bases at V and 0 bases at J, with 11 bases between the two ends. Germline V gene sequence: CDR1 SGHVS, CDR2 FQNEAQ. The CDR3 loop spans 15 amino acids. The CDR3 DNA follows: TGTGCCAGCAGCTTAAGACAGGACGCCTCCTACGAGCAGTACTTC. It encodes CASSLRQDASYEQYF.

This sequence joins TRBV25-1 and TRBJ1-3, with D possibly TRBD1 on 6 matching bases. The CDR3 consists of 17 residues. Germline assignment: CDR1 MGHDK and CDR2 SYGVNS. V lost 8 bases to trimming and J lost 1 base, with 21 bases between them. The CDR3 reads CASPPLQGRRSGNTIYF. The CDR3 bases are TGTGCCAGCCCCCCCCTACAGGGTCGTAGGTCTGGAAACACCATATATTTT.

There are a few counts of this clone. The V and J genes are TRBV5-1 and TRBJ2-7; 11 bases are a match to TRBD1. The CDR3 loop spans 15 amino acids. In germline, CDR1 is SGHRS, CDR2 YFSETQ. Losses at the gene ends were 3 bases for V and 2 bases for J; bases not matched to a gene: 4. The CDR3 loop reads CASSSGQGVPYEQYF. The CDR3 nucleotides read TGCGCCAGCAGCTCGGGACAGGGGGTCCCCTACGAGCAGTACTTC.

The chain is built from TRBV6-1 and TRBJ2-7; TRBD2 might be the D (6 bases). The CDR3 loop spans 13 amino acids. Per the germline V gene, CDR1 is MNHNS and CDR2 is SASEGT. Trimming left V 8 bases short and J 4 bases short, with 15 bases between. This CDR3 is CASGTVGGYEQYF. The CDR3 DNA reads TGTGCCAGCGGAACGGTGGGGGGATACGAGCAGTACTTC.

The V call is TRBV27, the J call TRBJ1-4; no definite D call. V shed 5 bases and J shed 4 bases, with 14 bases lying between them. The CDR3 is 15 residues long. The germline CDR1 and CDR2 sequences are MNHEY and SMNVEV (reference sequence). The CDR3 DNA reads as TGTGCCAGCAGTAGGCGGGCCCTAGTTAATGAAAAACTGTTTTTT. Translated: CASSRRALVNEKLFF.

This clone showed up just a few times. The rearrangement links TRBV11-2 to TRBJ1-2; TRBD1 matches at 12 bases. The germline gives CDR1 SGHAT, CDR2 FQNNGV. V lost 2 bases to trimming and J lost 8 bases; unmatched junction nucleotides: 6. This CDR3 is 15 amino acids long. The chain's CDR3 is CASSLTGTGGEGYTF. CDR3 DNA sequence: TGTGCCAGCAGCTTAACGGGGACAGGGGGCGAGGGCTACACCTTC.

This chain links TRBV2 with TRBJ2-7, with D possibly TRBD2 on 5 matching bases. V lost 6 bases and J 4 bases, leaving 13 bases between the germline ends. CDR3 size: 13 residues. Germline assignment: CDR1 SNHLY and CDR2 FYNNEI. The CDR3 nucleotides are TGTGCCAGCAGCCGGGAAATCTTATACGAGCAGTACTTC. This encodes CASSREILYEQYF.

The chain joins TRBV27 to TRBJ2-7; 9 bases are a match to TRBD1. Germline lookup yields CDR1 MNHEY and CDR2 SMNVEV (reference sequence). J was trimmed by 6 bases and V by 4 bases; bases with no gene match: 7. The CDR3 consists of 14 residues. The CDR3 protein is CASSYRDREGEQYF. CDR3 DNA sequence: TGTGCCAGCAGTTACCGGGACAGGGAAGGCGAGCAGTACTTC.

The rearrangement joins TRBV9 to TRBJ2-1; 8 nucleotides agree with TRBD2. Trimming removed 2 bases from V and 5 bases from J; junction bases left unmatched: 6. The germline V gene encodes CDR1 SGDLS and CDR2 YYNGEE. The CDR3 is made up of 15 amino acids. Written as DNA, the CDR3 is TGTGCCAGCAGCGTCTCGGGGGGGGTCCACAATGAGCAGTTCTTC. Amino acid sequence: CASSVSGGVHNEQFF.

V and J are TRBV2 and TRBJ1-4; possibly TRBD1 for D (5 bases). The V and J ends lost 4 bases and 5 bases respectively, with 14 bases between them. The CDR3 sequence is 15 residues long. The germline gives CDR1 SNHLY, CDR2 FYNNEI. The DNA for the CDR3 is TGTGCCAGCAGTGGGCCCGGCAGGGTGAATGAAAAACTGTTTTTT. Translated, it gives CASSGPGRVNEKLFF. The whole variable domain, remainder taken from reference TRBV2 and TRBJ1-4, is EPEVTQTPSHQVTQMGQEVILRCVPISNHLYFYWYRQILGQKVEFLVSFYNNEISEKSEIFDDQFSVERPDGSNFTLKIRSTKLEDSAMYFCASSGPGRVNEKLFFGSGTQLSVL.

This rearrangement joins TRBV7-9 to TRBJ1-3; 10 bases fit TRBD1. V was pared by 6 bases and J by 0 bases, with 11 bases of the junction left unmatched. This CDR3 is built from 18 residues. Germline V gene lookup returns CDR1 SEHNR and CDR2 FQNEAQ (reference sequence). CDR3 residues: CASRPGTGDPSSGNTIYF. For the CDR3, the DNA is TGTGCCAGCAGACCCGGGACAGGGGACCCGAGCTCTGGAAACACCATATATTTT.

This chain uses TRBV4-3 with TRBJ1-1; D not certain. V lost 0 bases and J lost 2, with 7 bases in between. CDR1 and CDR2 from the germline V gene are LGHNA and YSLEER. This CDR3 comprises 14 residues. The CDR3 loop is CASSQDHRNTEAFF. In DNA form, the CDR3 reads TGCGCCAGCAGCCAAGACCACAGAAACACTGAAGCTTTCTTT.

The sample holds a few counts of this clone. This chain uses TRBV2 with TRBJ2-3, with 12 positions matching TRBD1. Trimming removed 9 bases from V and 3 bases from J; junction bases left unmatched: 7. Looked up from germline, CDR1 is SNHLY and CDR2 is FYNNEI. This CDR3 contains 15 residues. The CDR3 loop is CARKGQGAHTDTQYF. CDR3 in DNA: TGTGCCAGAAAGGGACAGGGGGCGCATACAGATACGCAGTATTTT.